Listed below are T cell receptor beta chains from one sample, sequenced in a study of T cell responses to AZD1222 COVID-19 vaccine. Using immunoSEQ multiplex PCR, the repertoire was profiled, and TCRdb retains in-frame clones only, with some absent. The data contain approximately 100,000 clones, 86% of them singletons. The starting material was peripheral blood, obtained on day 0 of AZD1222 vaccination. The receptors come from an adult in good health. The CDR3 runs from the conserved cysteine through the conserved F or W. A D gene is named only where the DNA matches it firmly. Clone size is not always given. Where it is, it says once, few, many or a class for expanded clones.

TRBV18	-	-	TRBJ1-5	TGTGCCAGCTCACCGAAAGCCGGAGGGGGAGGGCCCCAGCATTTT	CASSPKAGGGGPQHF
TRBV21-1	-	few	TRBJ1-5	TGTGCCAGCAATAAGACCCTCACAGGGGCGCGGCATTTT	CASNKTLTGARHF
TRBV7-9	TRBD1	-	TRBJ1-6	TGTGCCAGCAGCTTCGACAGGGGCGGAATCGAACCCCTCCACTTT	CASSFDRGGIEPLHF
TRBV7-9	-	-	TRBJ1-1	TGTGCCAGCAGCTGGAAGGCCACTGAAGCTTTCTTT	CASSWKATEAFF
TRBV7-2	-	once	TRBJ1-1	TGTGCCAGCAGCTTAGGTATGGACCGGGGGGTCATGAACACTGAAGCTTTCTTT	CASSLGMDRGVMNTEAFF
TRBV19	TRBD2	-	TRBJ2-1	TGTGCCAGTATCCCGGGGGGTTCGTCCTACAATGAGCAGTTCTTC	CASIPGGSSYNEQFF
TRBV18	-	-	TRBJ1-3	TGTGCCAGCTCACCACGGGCCAGGGAGGCTGGAAACACCATATATTTT	CASSPRAREAGNTIYF
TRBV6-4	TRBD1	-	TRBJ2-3	TGTGCCAGCAGTTATCAGGGGACAGGCACAGATACGCAGTATTTT	CASSYQGTGTDTQYF
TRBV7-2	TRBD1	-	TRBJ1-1	TGTGCCAGCAGCTTAGCGACAGGGGTGAACACTGAAGCTTTCTTT	CASSLATGVNTEAFF
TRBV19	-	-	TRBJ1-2	TGTGCCAGTAGTATGACCCGGCGACGGGTGGATGGCTACACCTTC	CASSMTRRRVDGYTF
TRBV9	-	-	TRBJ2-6	TGTGCCAGCAGCGTAGAACCCTTTTCACTTAGCTCTGGGGCCAACGTCCTGACTTTC	CASSVEPFSLSSGANVLTF
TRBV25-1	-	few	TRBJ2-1	TGTGCCAGCACTGAAGACACGGTTGTTAAGCAGTTCTTC	CASTEDTVVKQFF
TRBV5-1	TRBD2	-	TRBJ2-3	TGCGCCAGCTGGGCTAGCGGGCCCCCAGATACGCAGTATTTT	CASWASGPPDTQYF
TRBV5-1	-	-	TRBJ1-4	TGCGCCAGCAGCCGCACGGGCGACGATGGGGACAAACTGTTTTTT	CASSRTGDDGDKLFF
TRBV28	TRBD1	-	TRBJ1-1	TGTGCCAGCAGTTTGGACAGGGGGCGGTTGACTGAAGCTTTCTTT	CASSLDRGRLTEAFF
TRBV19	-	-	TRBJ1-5	TGTGCCAGTGAAGAGGACGAGGACTATCAGCCCCAGCATTTT	CASEEDEDYQPQHF
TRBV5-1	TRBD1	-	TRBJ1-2	TGCGCCAGCAGCTTGTCGTCAGGGGGCAACTATGGCTACACCTTC	CASSLSSGGNYGYTF
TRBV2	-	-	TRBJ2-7	TGTGCCAGCACCCCGGACGTAAGCCTTACCTACGAGCAGTACTTC	CASTPDVSLTYEQYF
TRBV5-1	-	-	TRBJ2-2	TGCGCCAGCAGCCCTATCAGGGGATTCGCGAACACCGGGGAGCTGTTTTTT	CASSPIRGFANTGELFF
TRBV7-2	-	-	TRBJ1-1	TGTGCCAGCAGCTTCCCGGACAGTACTGAAGCTTTCTTT	CASSFPDSTEAFF
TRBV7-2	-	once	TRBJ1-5	TGTGCCAGCAGCTTAGGAACAGTACTCCGTTCGCCCCAGCATTTT	CASSLGTVLRSPQHF
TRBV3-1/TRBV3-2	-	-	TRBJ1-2	TGTGCCAGCAGCCAAGCGGACCGGGGTCTCGGTGATGGCTACACCTTC	CASSQADRGLGDGYTF
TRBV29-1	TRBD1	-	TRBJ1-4	TGCAGCGTTGAAACAGGGGATGAAAAACTGTTTTTT	CSVETGDEKLFF
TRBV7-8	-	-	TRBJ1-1	TGTGCCAGCAGCCGCACCCGGGGCACTGAAGCTTTCTTT	CASSRTRGTEAFF
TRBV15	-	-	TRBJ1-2	TGTGCCACGCGGACAGCAAAAGCTAACTATGGCTACACCTTC	CATRTAKANYGYTF
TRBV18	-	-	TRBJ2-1	TGTGCCAGCTCACCTAACAACTACAATGAGCAGTTCTTC	CASSPNNYNEQFF
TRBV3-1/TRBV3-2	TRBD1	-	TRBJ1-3	TGTGCCAGCAGCCAAGATCCAAGGACAGGGTTACCTCAGGGGCGTGGAAACACCATATATTTT	CASSQDPRTGLPQGRGNTIYF
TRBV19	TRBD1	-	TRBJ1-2	TGTGCCAGTAGTCAGCGGACAGGGGGCAGGGATGGCTACACCTTC	CASSQRTGGRDGYTF
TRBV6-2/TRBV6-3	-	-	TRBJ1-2	TGTGCCAGCAGTAAACCGACAGGCTCCAACTATGGCTACACCTTC	CASSKPTGSNYGYTF
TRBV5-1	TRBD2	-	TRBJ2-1	TGCGCCAGCAGCTTCTACGGGACTAGCGGGGGCAATGAGCAGTTCTTC	CASSFYGTSGGNEQFF
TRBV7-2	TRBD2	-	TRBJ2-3	TGTGCCAGCAGCAAAGGACTAGCGGGAGATACGCAGTATTTT	CASSKGLAGDTQYF
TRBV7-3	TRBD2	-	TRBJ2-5	TGTGCCAGCAGCTCCTCTAGCGGTCTCCAAGAGACCCAGTACTTC	CASSSSSGLQETQYF
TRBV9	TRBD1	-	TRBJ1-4	TGTGCCAGCAGCGCCCGAGGGGGCGGTGAAAAACTGTTTTTT	CASSARGGGEKLFF
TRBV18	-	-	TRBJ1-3	TGTGCCAGCTCACCACCGCCTATTACTCAGGGTGCCATATATTTT	CASSPPPITQGAIYF
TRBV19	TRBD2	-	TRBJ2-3	TGTGCCAGTAGAATTAGCGGGAGGGGGACAGATACGCAGTATTTT	CASRISGRGTDTQYF
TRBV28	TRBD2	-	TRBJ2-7	TGTGCCAGCAGTTCTCTAGGGGGACTAGCGAGAGAGCAGTACTTC	CASSSLGGLAREQYF
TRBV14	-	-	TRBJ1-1	TGTGCCAGCAGCCAAGATTATAATACTGAAGCTTTCTTT	CASSQDYNTEAFF
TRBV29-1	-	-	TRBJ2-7	TGCAGCGTTGAAGGTTTAGGGGCCTACGAGCAGTACTTC	CSVEGLGAYEQYF
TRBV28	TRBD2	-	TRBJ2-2	TGTGCCAGCCGGCCCGGAGCGGGAGGGCCGAAAACCGGGGAGCTGTTTTTT	CASRPGAGGPKTGELFF
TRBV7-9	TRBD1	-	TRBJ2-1	TGTGCCAGCAGCCCGCAGGACAGGCCCTACAATGAGCAGTTCTTC	CASSPQDRPYNEQFF
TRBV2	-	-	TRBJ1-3	TGTGCCAGCACCGAAAGCACCAGCTCTGGAAACACCATATATTTT	CASTESTSSGNTIYF
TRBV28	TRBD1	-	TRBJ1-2	TGTGCCAGCAGGATCGGGACAGGGGGCTATGGCTACACCTTC	CASRIGTGGYGYTF
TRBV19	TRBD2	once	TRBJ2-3	TGTGCCAGTAGAAGCGGGAGGAGTGCAGATACGCAGTATTTT	CASRSGRSADTQYF
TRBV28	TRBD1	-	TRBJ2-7	TGTGCCAGCAGTTTAACGGACAGGGGTAGAGACGAGCAGTACTTC	CASSLTDRGRDEQYF
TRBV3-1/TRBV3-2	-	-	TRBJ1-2	TGTGCCAGCAGCCCTTTGGGAGCAGGCTATGGCTACACCTTC	CASSPLGAGYGYTF
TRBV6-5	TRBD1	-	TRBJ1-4	TGTGCCAGCAGCAGAACAGGGGATGCCCGTGAAAAACTGTTTTTT	CASSRTGDAREKLFF
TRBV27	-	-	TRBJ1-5	TGTGCCAGCAGTTTATCGGGCAATCAGCCCCAGCATTTT	CASSLSGNQPQHF
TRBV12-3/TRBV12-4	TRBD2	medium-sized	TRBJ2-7	TGTGCCAGCAGAATAGCGGGGGTGGGGTTGCAGTACTTC	CASRIAGVGLQYF
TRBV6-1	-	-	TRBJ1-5	TGTGCCAGCAGTGAAGCAATGGGTCAGCCCCAGCATTTT	CASSEAMGQPQHF
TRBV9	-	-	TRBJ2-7	TGTGCCAGCAGCCCGAGAGAGGTGCCGCCCTACGAGCAGTACTTC	CASSPREVPPYEQYF
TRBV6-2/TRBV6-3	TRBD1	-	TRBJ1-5	TGTGCCAGCAGCCGAGGGACAGTCAATCAGCCCCAGCATTTT	CASSRGTVNQPQHF
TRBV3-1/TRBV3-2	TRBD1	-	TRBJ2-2	TGTGCCAGCAACAGAGGTCCAGGGGGCGCCGCCGGGGAGCTGTTTTTT	CASNRGPGGAAGELFF
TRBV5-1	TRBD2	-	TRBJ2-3	TGCGCCAGCAGCGAGGGGACTAGCGGGAGAGGTGTCACAGATACGCAGTATTTT	CASSEGTSGRGVTDTQYF
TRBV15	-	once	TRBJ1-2	TGTGCCACCAGCAGAACAAGGGAGCCCTACACCTTC	CATSRTREPYTF
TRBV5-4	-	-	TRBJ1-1	TGTGCCAGCAGCTTGTCCGTGTCCCATTCCGAAGTTAAAGGCTTT	CASSLSVSHSEVKGF